This T cell receptor (beta chain) came from a study of blood T cell repertoires in COVID-19. Whole-study context: There were acute and convalescent COVID-19 samples, and they came from the United States, Italy and Spain. Nucleic acid was either cDNA or gDNA, and it came from T cells, B-cell-depleted T cells, or PBMCs.

V gave up 1 base and J gave up 3 bases, with 9 bases separating them. This CDR3 has 13 amino acids. CDR1 GTSNPN and CDR2 SVGIG come from the germline V gene (reference sequence). Original analysis: Reference gene primer amplification yielded estimated nucleated cell counts. The assay was immunoSEQ multiplex PCR, and TCRdb's table has in-frame clones only and misses some. V and J calls and clone size come straight from that table; D and trimming were deduced from the DNA. The sample includes some 140,000 clones, approximately 81% of them seen just once. The receptor was isolated from a man between 40 and 49 years old with acute COVID-19. The sequenced material came from PBMCs or T cells enriched from blood (not recorded which). V gene TRBV30 combines with J gene TRBJ2-5; D is possibly TRBD1 (6 bases). CDR3 in amino acids: CAWSGGTKETQYF. The CDR3 DNA sequence: TGTGCCTGGAGTGGGGGGACAAAAGAGACCCAGTACTTC.